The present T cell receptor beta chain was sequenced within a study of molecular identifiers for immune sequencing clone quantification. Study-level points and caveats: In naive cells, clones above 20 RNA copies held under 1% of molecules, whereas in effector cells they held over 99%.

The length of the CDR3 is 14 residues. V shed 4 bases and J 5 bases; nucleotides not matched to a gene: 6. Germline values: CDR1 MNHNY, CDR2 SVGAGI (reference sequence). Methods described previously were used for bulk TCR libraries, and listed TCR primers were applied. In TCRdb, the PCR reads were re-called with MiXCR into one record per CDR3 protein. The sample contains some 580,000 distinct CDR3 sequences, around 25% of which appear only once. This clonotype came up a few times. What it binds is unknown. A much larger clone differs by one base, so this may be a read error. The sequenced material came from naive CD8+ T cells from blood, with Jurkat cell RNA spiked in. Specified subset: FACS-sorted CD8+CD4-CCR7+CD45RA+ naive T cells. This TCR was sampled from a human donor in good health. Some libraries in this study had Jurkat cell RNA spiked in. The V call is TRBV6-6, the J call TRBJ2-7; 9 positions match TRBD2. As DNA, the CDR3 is TGTGCCAGCAGTTTAGGGCGGGAGGGTCACGAGCAGTACTTC. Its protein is CASSLGREGHEQYF.